This T cell receptor beta chain is from a study of blood T cell repertoires in COVID-19. About the study: Sources were T cells, B-cell-depleted T cells, or PBMCs; the material itself was cDNA or gDNA.

TCRdb's copy holds only in-frame clones and misses some; the assay was immunoSEQ multiplex PCR. The sample has more than 200,000 clones; approximately 86% are singletons. Membership in each cohort depended on participant-reported clinical history. CDR1 is SGHRS, CDR2 YFSETQ, per germline. The CDR3 consists of 13 residues. This clone appeared a few times. The junction differs from germline at one of its ends, possibly a read error. The specimen was PBMCs or T cells enriched from blood (not recorded which). The V and J genes are TRBV5-1 and TRBJ1-1; D unclear. The source of this sequence is a woman aged 30 to 39 with acute COVID-19. CDR3 DNA: TGCGCCAGCAACTTGGTGGGAGTAGCTGAAGCTTTCTTT. It yields the protein CASNLVGVAEAFF.